The 24 T cell receptor beta chains below come from one sample, sequenced in a study of tumor-infiltrating lymphocytes in primary liver carcinoma. Blood RNA came from unsorted whole blood; germline DNA was also extracted. The input was approximately 500 ng total RNA; TCR beta cDNA was made from it with a constant-region primer. Generation of the TCR beta libraries relied on three nested multiplex PCR rounds using slightly modified ARM-PCR. Researchers ran the first two PCR rounds for roughly 10 cycles each with TRBV1-TRBV30 forward primers and a C-beta reverse primer. Via MiXCR, TCRdb re-called the multiplex PCR reads, giving one row per CDR3 protein. The table records approximately 330,000 distinct CDR3 sequences, about 61% of them present only once. The material sequenced was peripheral blood. These receptors came from a man in his forties or fifties with primary liver carcinoma and hepatitis B virus infection.

With regard to this clonotype: A junction boundary mismatches the germline segment, possibly from a read error. The CDR3: CVSSLQVSEQYF. The DNA of the CDR3 is TGTGTCAGCAGCTTACAGGTGTCCGAGCAGTACTTC. The chain carries TRBV11-2 and TRBJ2-7, with TRBD1 as a possible D gene (5 bases). The CDR3 spans 12 residues. In germline, CDR1 is SGHAT, CDR2 FQNNGV.

In the case of this clonotype: This clone may be a read error of a much larger clone one base away. The chain joins TRBV29-1 to TRBJ1-2; D not resolved. The CDR3 is 13 residues long. Trimming took 6 bases from V and 3 from J, leaving 14 bases between them. Per germline, CDR1 SQVTM and CDR2 ANQGSEA. CDR3: CSVENSAHYGYTF. In DNA, the CDR3 is TGCAGCGTCGAGAACAGTGCGCACTATGGCTACACCTTC.

Turning to this clonotype: Since the CDR3 does not end with the conserved phenylalanine or tryptophan, this likely comes from a read error. V gene TRBV7-9 combines with J gene TRBJ1-1; D is uncertain. The CDR3 contains 13 residues. The ends were cut back, 5 bases at V and 4 bases at J, with 11 bases in the middle. In germline, CDR1 is SEHNR, CDR2 FQNEAQ (reference sequence). The CDR3 spells CASSPDGGTEAFL. DNA for the CDR3: TGTGCCAGCAGCCCCGACGGTGGCACTGAAGCTTTCCTT.

As to this clonotype: This sequence may be a read error, since a much larger clone differs from it by one base. Here the CDR3 omits its conserved ending phenylalanine or tryptophan, so a read error is the likely source. V usage is TRBV6-5 and J usage is TRBJ1-2; D uncertain. The CDR3 consists of 13 residues. Germline-derived CDR1 and CDR2 are MNHEY and SVGAGI. With 6 bases removed from V and 9 bases from J, the gap between germline ends came to 17 bases. This chain's CDR3 is CASRYDPTGSYTY. CDR3 sequence (DNA): TGTGCCAGCAGATATGACCCGACCGGCAGCTACACCTAC.

Concerning this clonotype itself: A read error may account for a junction end that differs from germline. V gene TRBV29-1 combines with J gene TRBJ2-3; D remains unclear. The tail of the sequence fits TRBJ1-5 better, so the J call may be wrong. The germline V gene has CDR1 SQVTM and CDR2 ANQGSEA. The CDR3 covers 10 residues. The CDR3 coding sequence is TGCAGCGCTGAAGGAGATACGCAGCATTTT. It specifies CSAEGDTQHF.

J is TRBJ2-1 and V is TRBV4-1; 14 nucleotides agree with TRBD2. J gave up 10 bases and V 3 bases, and 8 bases lay outside the gene matches. Looked up from germline, CDR1 is MGHRA and CDR2 is YSYEKL. The CDR3 length is 16 residues. CDR3 DNA: TGCGCCAGCAGCCAGAGACTAGCGGGAGGGCCGGGCGAGCAGTTCTTC. Translating gives CASSQRLAGGPGEQFF.

Worth noting for this clonotype: This may stem from a read error, because a much larger clone lies one nucleotide away. This chain uses TRBV12-3 or TRBV12-4 with TRBJ2-2, with 8 bases fitting TRBD1. This CDR3 has 15 amino acids. Unmatched junction bases numbered 11, after V lost 10 bases and J lost 4 bases. The CDR3 loop reads CANSLRGLSTGELFF. CDR3 nucleotide sequence: TGTGCCAACAGCCTCAGGGGGCTGAGCACCGGGGAGCTGTTTTTT.

Details on this clonotype: One end of the junction varies from germline; a read error may be responsible. CDR3 sequence reads: CASSTGLADTDAQYF. The CDR3 DNA reads as TGTGCCAGCAGCACCGGACTAGCCGATACAGATGCGCAGTATTTT. The chain uses TRBV11-1 and TRBJ2-3, with 8 bases matching TRBD2. The CDR3 length is 15 residues. The germline gives CDR1 SGHAT, CDR2 FQDESV (reference sequence).

The chain uses TRBV6-5 and TRBJ2-7; unclear D gene. V was trimmed by 6 bases and J by 9 bases, leaving 12 bases between them. This CDR3 contains 11 residues. Germline lookup yields CDR1 MNHEY and CDR2 SVGAGI. The CDR3 DNA reads TGTGCCAGCAGCCCAGGCCGCGGGCAGTACTTC. Translating gives CASSPGRGQYF.

A note on this clonotype: A read error may explain this, as a much larger clone is one base away. The final CDR3 position lacks the conserved phenylalanine or tryptophan, pointing to a likely read error. This chain joins TRBV4-1 and TRBJ2-3, with 10 bases identical to TRBD2. After removal of 1 base from V and 3 bases from J, the junction contained 10 bases not matched to a gene. Germline lookup yields CDR1 MGHRA and CDR2 YSYEKL. CDR3 length: 18 residues. DNA of the CDR3: TGCGCCAGCAGCCAAGGGAATACGGGAGCGGGAGGGACAGATACGCAGTATCTT. As protein: CASSQGNTGAGGTDTQYL.

In regard to this clonotype: At one end, the junction sequence differs from germline, possibly due to a read error. V usage is TRBV6-5 and J usage is TRBJ2-5, with 7 bases matching TRBD1. Germline CDR1 reads MNHEY; CDR2 reads SVGAGI. This CDR3 region has 14 residues. The CDR3 DNA follows: TGCGCCAGCAGTCTGACAGGGAGCACGGAGACCCAGTACTTC. It codes for CASSLTGSTETQYF.

This chain joins TRBV5-4 and TRBJ2-3; the D gene could be TRBD1 or TRBD2 (6 bases each). V was clipped by 0 bases and J by 1 base, with 12 bases between them. This CDR3 region has 16 residues. Germline V gene lookup returns CDR1 SGHNT and CDR2 YYREEE (reference sequence). The CDR3 loop is CASSLEGEVGTDTQYF. The CDR3 bases are TGTGCCAGCAGCTTGGAGGGGGAGGTGGGCACAGATACGCAGTATTTT.

This sequence joins TRBV5-1 and TRBJ2-1; 13 positions match TRBD2. The CDR3 covers 16 residues. Looked up from germline, CDR1 is SGHRS and CDR2 is YFSETQ. The trim removed 5 bases at V and 2 bases at J, leaving 4 bases unmatched. The CDR3 sequence: CASSYGLAGAYNEQFF. CDR3 coding DNA: TGCGCCAGCAGTTATGGACTAGCGGGAGCCTACAATGAGCAGTTCTTC.

About this clonotype: The CDR3 end shows no conserved phenylalanine or tryptophan, and so a read error is likely. The rearrangement joins TRBV19 to TRBJ2-1; no clear D gene. Germline-derived CDR1 and CDR2 are LNHDA and SQIVND (reference sequence). This CDR3 spans 13 amino acids. Between the trimmed V and J ends, which lost 6 bases and 9 bases, there was a span of 15 bases. DNA of the CDR3: TGTGCCAGTAGCCTGGACCCCGGCGGTGAGCAGTTCATC. Protein sequence: CASSLDPGGEQFI.

Of note for this clonotype: At one end the junction does not follow the germline gene, possibly because of a read error. The chain links TRBV11-2 to TRBJ2-1; D unclear. Germline lookup yields CDR1 SGHAT and CDR2 FQNNGV. The CDR3 has 13 residues. CDR3 DNA sequence: TGTACCAGCAGCCCCCAGAGTTACAATGAGCAGTTCTTC. Amino acid sequence: CTSSPQSYNEQFF.

With respect to this clonotype: At one end, the junction sequence differs from germline, possibly due to a read error. The chain couples TRBV11-3 to TRBJ2-2; D gene unclear. Germline CDR1 and CDR2: SGHNT and YENEEA. The CDR3 has 13 amino acids. The CDR3 nucleotides are TGTGCCACCAGCATCGTCAGCTCCTGGGAGCTGTTTTTT. Its protein is CATSIVSSWELFF.

This chain uses TRBV11-2 with TRBJ2-3; no definite D call. Germline lookup yields CDR1 SGHAT and CDR2 FQNNGV. The CDR3 is made up of 14 amino acids. Trimming pared 8 bases from V and 6 bases from J, leaving 18 bases between. The CDR3 region has the DNA TGTGCCAGCTCAGCTTTATTCCTTGCCGATACGCAGTATTTT. Amino acid sequence: CASSALFLADTQYF.

Points on this clonotype: The junction departs from the called germline gene at one end, perhaps through a read error. CDR3 DNA: TGTGCTAGCAACTTAGGAACAGAGAAAAATGTCGGGGAGCTGTTTTTT. This gives the protein CASNLGTEKNVGELFF. This rearrangement joins TRBV11-2 to TRBJ2-2, with D unresolved. Per germline, CDR1 SGHAT and CDR2 FQNNGV. The CDR3 spans 16 residues.

J is TRBJ2-7 and V is TRBV11-2; tentative D call: TRBD1 (5 bases). Trimming removed 5 bases at V and 0 bases at J, with 14 bases between. The germline V gene encodes CDR1 SGHAT and CDR2 FQNNGV. The CDR3 loop spans 15 amino acids. The CDR3 nucleotides read TGTGCCAGCAGCCTTGCCCGGACAAACTCCTACGAGCAGTACTTC. As protein: CASSLARTNSYEQYF.

The count of this clonotype is one. It is likely a read error, because the conserved phenylalanine at the end of the CDR3 is missing. The chain is built from TRBV11-2 and TRBJ2-1; D gene ambiguous. CDR3 length equals 13 residues. Per germline, CDR1 SGHAT and CDR2 FQNNGV. In DNA form, the CDR3 reads TGTACCAGCAGCGCGCAGGAGTACGGTGAGCAGTTCCTC. This codes for CTSSAQEYGEQFL.

Note on this clonotype: Lacking the conserved final phenylalanine or tryptophan, this CDR3 likely reflects a read error. It is unclear where the CDR3 begins or ends on the DNA, so no DNA is shown, and the CDR3 is as TCRdb lists it. This chain links TRBV10-1 with TRBJ2-1. The CDR3 spans 13 amino acids, including both terminal residues. CDR1 and CDR2 from the germline V gene are WNHNN and SYGVQD (reference sequence). CDR3 loop: CASSELRNNEQSL.

J is TRBJ2-3 and V is TRBV6-6, with unresolved D. The V gene lost 1 base and the J gene lost 5 bases, with 7 bases spanning the gap. This CDR3 region has 13 residues. CDR1 and CDR2 (germline): MNHNY, SVGAGI (reference sequence). CDR3 protein: CASSYWQVDTQYF. The CDR3 DNA is TGTGCCAGCAGTTACTGGCAGGTAGATACGCAGTATTTT.

With respect to this clonotype: A read error may produce the germline difference seen at one junction end. The genes are TRBV6-5 and TRBJ2-5, with D perhaps TRBD1 (6 bases). Germline V gene lookup returns CDR1 MNHEY and CDR2 SVGAGI. The CDR3 contains 16 residues. The CDR3 loop is CTSRQDPPGDSETQYF. CDR3 DNA sequence: TGTACCAGCAGACAAGATCCCCCAGGGGATAGCGAGACCCAGTACTTC.

In regard to this clonotype: One base away lies a much larger clone, so this may be a sequencing read error. The chain couples TRBV5-6 to TRBJ2-7; 9 nucleotides align to TRBD1. Germline CDR1 reads SGHDT; CDR2 reads YYEEEE. After removal of 7 bases from V and 7 bases from J, the junction contained 9 bases not matched to a gene. The CDR3 is 13 residues long. CDR3 in amino acids: CASRGTGFGEQYF. CDR3 nucleotide sequence: TGTGCCAGCCGCGGGACAGGGTTCGGTGAGCAGTACTTC.